The T cell receptor beta chain under discussion was sequenced for a study of cytomegalovirus exposure and HLA in healthy donors. Whole-study results and caveats: Some segments of the V type, notably TRBV6-2 and TRBV6-3, were excluded as indistinguishable.

About this clone: Its target is not known.

Both 60 Vbeta primers and 13 Jbeta primers went into the PCR. Only in-frame clones appear in the TCRdb table, and some are missing; sequencing was by immunoSEQ multiplex PCR. The table has about 160,000 clones, about four fifths seen once. Trimming shortened V by 1 base and J by 0 bases, and 10 bases separated the two germline ends. This CDR3 has 16 residues. Looked up from germline, CDR1 is LGHNA and CDR2 is YNFKEQ. V is TRBV4-2 and J is TRBJ2-1; D might be TRBD2 (6 bases). The sample consisted of PBMCs. This sequence originates from a man in his fifties in good health and CMV-seropositive. The CDR3 nucleotides are TGTGCCAGCAGCCAAGGGGGGGTTAGCTCCTACAATGAGCAGTTCTTC. Translated, it gives CASSQGGVSSYNEQFF.